Listed below are T cell receptor beta chains from one sample, sequenced in a study of T cells in Graves' hyperthyroidism and ophthalmopathy. Each CDR3 protein gets one entry after TCRdb re-called the multiplex PCR reads with MiXCR. The data contain about 400,000 distinct CDR3 sequences, approximately 15% of them seen just once; the ten biggest clones take up around 19%. The specimen was blood. The receptor source for this set is a woman aged 30 to 39 with Graves' ophthalmopathy. Each CDR3 is given with its conserved first and last residue. D genes are given only for firm matches. Size is stated for part of the rows, as once, few or many counts, or as a class when the clone is expanded.

j_gene | abundance | len | v_gene | d_gene | CDR3nt | CDR3aa
TRBJ1-5 | many | 14 | TRBV28 | . | TGTGCCAGCAGTCGAACAGGTAGGGGTCAGCCCCAGCATTTT | CASSRTGRGQPQHF
TRBJ1-6 | few | 16 | TRBV11-2 | . | TGTGCCAGCAGCTTAATAGCAGGGATTTATAATTCACCCCTCCACTTT | CASSLIAGIYNSPLHF
TRBJ1-1 | . | 14 | TRBV2 | TRBD1 | TGTGCCAGCAGCGCACGGGACAGGGGCCCCGAAGCTTTCTTT | CASSARDRGPEAFF
TRBJ2-2 | . | 15 | TRBV19 | TRBD1 | TGTGCCAGTAGTACCGGACAGGCGTCGCCCGGGGAGCTGTTTTTT | CASSTGQASPGELFF
TRBJ1-1 | many | 14 | TRBV12-3/TRBV12-4 | . | TGTGCCAGCTCAAAGCGAACCATGAACACTGAAGCTTTCTTT | CASSKRTMNTEAFF
TRBJ1-5 | many | 14 | TRBV20-1 | . | TGCAGTGCGACCACTCCGGGACCCAATCAGCCCCAGCATTTT | CSATTPGPNQPQHF
TRBJ2-3 | many | 13 | TRBV11-2 | . | TGTGCCAGCAGCTTATTATCCGAGGATACGCAGTATTTT | CASSLLSEDTQYF
TRBJ1-2 | many | 13 | TRBV30 | TRBD1 | TGTGCCTGGACGAGACAGGGTAACTATGGCTACACCTTC | CAWTRQGNYGYTF
TRBJ2-7 | many | 20 | TRBV27 | . | TGTGCCAGCAGTTTCGACACTCCTAGGGGTAAGGAGTCCCTTACCTACGAGCAGTACTTC | CASSFDTPRGKESLTYEQYF
TRBJ2-5 | many | 12 | TRBV5-8 | . | TGTGCCAGCAGCTTGACAGAAGGGACCCAGTACTTC | CASSLTEGTQYF
TRBJ1-1 | many | 13 | TRBV29-1 | TRBD1 | TGCAGCGTTGCCGGGACAGGGGGCACTGAAGCTTTCTTT | CSVAGTGGTEAFF
TRBJ1-6 | . | 15 | TRBV7-3 | TRBD1 | TGTGCCAGCAGCTTAGAGGACAGGCCTAATTCACCCCTCCACTTT | CASSLEDRPNSPLHF
TRBJ2-5 | many | 13 | TRBV7-3 | . | TGTGCCAGCAGCTTATGGATAGGAGAGACCCAGTACTTC | CASSLWIGETQYF
TRBJ2-3 | many | 12 | TRBV7-2 | . | TGTGCCAGCAGCCTTGGGAGTAATACGCAGTATTTT | CASSLGSNTQYF
TRBJ1-2 | many | 13 | TRBV7-2 | TRBD1 | TGTGCCAGCAGCTTAGACAGGGGGACTGGCTACACCTTC | CASSLDRGTGYTF
TRBJ1-5 | many | 15 | TRBV28 | . | TGTGCCAGCAGTTTTAGGGGTCTGGGCAATCAGCCCCAGCATTTT | CASSFRGLGNQPQHF
TRBJ2-7 | many | 18 | TRBV15 | TRBD1 | TGTGCCACCAGCCGTTCATACCAGACAGGGCCAACCTACTACGAGCAGTACTTC | CATSRSYQTGPTYYEQYF
TRBJ1-6 | few | 15 | TRBV19 | . | TGTGCCAGTAGTGCTACGACAAGTCATAATTCACCCCTCCACTTT | CASSATTSHNSPLHF
TRBJ1-1 | many | 15 | TRBV20-1 | . | TGCAGTGCTAAGGACCTGTCGAGACTGAACACTGAAGCTTTCTTT | CSAKDLSRLNTEAFF
TRBJ2-1 | many | 13 | TRBV5-1 | TRBD1 | TGCGCCAGCAGCTTGGAGGGGGCGGATGAGCAGTTCTTC | CASSLEGADEQFF
TRBJ1-5 | many | 16 | TRBV24-1 | TRBD1 | TGTGCCACCAGTGATGCCGGGGGGAGGGGGCATCAGCCCCAGCATTTT | CATSDAGGRGHQPQHF
TRBJ2-5 | . | 15 | TRBV7-6 | TRBD2 | TGTGCCAGCAGCTTAGAACTAGCGGTGGGAGAGACCCAGTACTTC | CASSLELAVGETQYF
TRBJ1-1 | many | 13 | TRBV30 | . | TGTGCCTGGAGTACAGGGATGAACACTGAAGCTTTCTTT | CAWSTGMNTEAFF
TRBJ1-2 | . | 12 | TRBV9 | . | TGTGCCAGCAGTACAGGGTTTTTTGGCTACACCTTC | CASSTGFFGYTF
TRBJ2-3 | . | 14 | TRBV5-4 | TRBD2 | TGTGCCAGCAGGAGCGGGGAGGCGCCGGGTACGCAGTATTTT | CASRSGEAPGTQYF
TRBJ1-5 | . | 15 | TRBV24-1 | . | TGTGCCACCAGTGATTTGCCGCCGGTTAATCAGCCCCAGCATTTT | CATSDLPPVNQPQHF
TRBJ2-1 | . | 16 | TRBV6-1 | . | TGTGCCAGCAGTGAAGAGCAGGCAGGGTTCTACAATGAGCAGTTCTTC | CASSEEQAGFYNEQFF
TRBJ1-5 | many | 15 | TRBV2 | TRBD1 | TGTGCCAGCAGGCGTGACAGGGGGCACAATCAGCCCCAGCATTTT | CASRRDRGHNQPQHF
TRBJ1-2 | many | 14 | TRBV2 | . | TGTGCCAGCAGTGAAATTACAGGGAAAGGTGGCTACACCTTC | CASSEITGKGGYTF
TRBJ2-3 | few | 16 | TRBV10-1 | TRBD2 | TGCGCCAGCAGTGAGTCGCTAGCGGGGTTGGCAGATACGCAGTATTTT | CASSESLAGLADTQYF
TRBJ2-2 | . | 16 | TRBV15 | TRBD2 | TGTGCCACCAGCGGTGGCGCTAGCGGGGCCGCCGGGGAGCTGTTTTTT | CATSGGASGAAGELFF
TRBJ1-1 | many | 14 | TRBV18 | TRBD1 | TGTGCCAGCTCGCCCGCAGGGGGCCACACTGAAGCTTTCTTT | CASSPAGGHTEAFF
TRBJ2-7 | many | 13 | TRBV28 | TRBD2 | TGTGCCAGCAGTTTAGGGCGGGGGGCCGAGCAGTACTTC | CASSLGRGAEQYF
TRBJ2-7 | many | 14 | TRBV12-3/TRBV12-4 | . | TGTGCCAGCAGTTTAGGAGGGGGGTACTACGAGCAGTACTTC | CASSLGGGYYEQYF
TRBJ2-7 | many | 16 | TRBV20-1 | TRBD1 | TGCAGTGCTAGAGAAACAGGACAGGGGGCGACGCACGAGCAGTACTTC | CSARETGQGATHEQYF
TRBJ1-2 | . | 15 | TRBV7-9 | TRBD1 | TGTGCCAGCAGCCACGGGACAGAGATGTTCTATGGCTACACCTTC | CASSHGTEMFYGYTF
TRBJ2-1 | . | 17 | TRBV6-1 | TRBD2 | TGTGCCAGCAGTGAACGGGCTAGCGGGGGGCTCTACAATGAGCAGTTCTTC | CASSERASGGLYNEQFF
TRBJ2-3 | many | 16 | TRBV7-8 | . | TGTGCCAGCAGCCAAGTAGGGACGTACAAGGGCGATACGCAGTATTTT | CASSQVGTYKGDTQYF
TRBJ2-7 | many | 16 | TRBV5-1 | TRBD1 | TGCGCCAGCAGCTTAGAGGGACAGGCAGAGACCTACGAGCAGTACTTC | CASSLEGQAETYEQYF
TRBJ2-2 | once | 18 | TRBV24-1 | TRBD2 | TGTGCCACCAGTGATTGGGCTAGCGGGGGCCATAACACCGGGGAGCTGTTTTTT | CATSDWASGGHNTGELFF
TRBJ2-7 | few | 12 | TRBV29-1 | TRBD1 | TGCAGCGGCACAGGGGGTTTCTTCGAGCAGTACTTC | CSGTGGFFEQYF
TRBJ1-5 | many | 14 | TRBV28 | TRBD1 | TGTGCCAGCAGTTTAGGACAGGGTCAACAGCCCCAGCATTTT | CASSLGQGQQPQHF
TRBJ2-5 | many | 14 | TRBV20-1 | TRBD2 | TGCAGTGCTCCACTAGCGGGGGGGCACGAGACCCAGTACTTC | CSAPLAGGHETQYF
TRBJ2-1 | many | 15 | TRBV12-3/TRBV12-4 | . | TGTGCCAGCAGTTTAGTCAGAAGCTCCTACAATGAGCAGTTCTTC | CASSLVRSSYNEQFF
TRBJ1-2 | . | 15 | TRBV6-1 | TRBD1 | TGTGCCAGCAAAGTGCAGGGGGCGCCGGACTATGGCTACACCTTC | CASKVQGAPDYGYTF
TRBJ2-3 | many | 15 | TRBV20-1 | TRBD2 | TGCAGTGCTTTATCGGGACTAGCGGACACAGATACGCAGTATTTT | CSALSGLADTDTQYF
TRBJ1-4 | many | 15 | TRBV28 | . | TGTGCCAGCGGGGCCCATGAAATTCCCAATGAAAAACTGTTTTTT | CASGAHEIPNEKLFF
TRBJ1-4 | many | 19 | TRBV13 | TRBD1 | TGTGCCAGCAGCTCTCGGGATGACAGGGCGTACTTAGAGGATGAAAAACTGTTTTTT | CASSSRDDRAYLEDEKLFF
TRBJ1-6 | many | 16 | TRBV5-1 | TRBD1 | TGCGCCAGCAGCTTGGGACAGGGGGTATTGAATTCACCCCTCCACTTT | CASSLGQGVLNSPLHF
TRBJ2-7 | many | 15 | TRBV15 | . | TGTGCCACCAGCAGAGATAAGGGGACGGTCTACGAGCAGTACTTC | CATSRDKGTVYEQYF
TRBJ2-2 | . | 12 | TRBV5-4 | . | TGTGCCCAGCAGAACTTTTCCGGGGAGCTGTTTTTT | CAQQNFSGELFF
TRBJ1-2 | many | 18 | TRBV18 | TRBD1 | TGTGCCAGCTCACTATCTAGACAGGGTTCCAATCCATCACCTGGCTACACCTTC | CASSLSRQGSNPSPGYTF
TRBJ1-5 | . | 13 | TRBV6-1 | . | TGTGCTGTACTCAGGGGTAGCAATCAGCCCCAGCATTTT | CAVLRGSNQPQHF